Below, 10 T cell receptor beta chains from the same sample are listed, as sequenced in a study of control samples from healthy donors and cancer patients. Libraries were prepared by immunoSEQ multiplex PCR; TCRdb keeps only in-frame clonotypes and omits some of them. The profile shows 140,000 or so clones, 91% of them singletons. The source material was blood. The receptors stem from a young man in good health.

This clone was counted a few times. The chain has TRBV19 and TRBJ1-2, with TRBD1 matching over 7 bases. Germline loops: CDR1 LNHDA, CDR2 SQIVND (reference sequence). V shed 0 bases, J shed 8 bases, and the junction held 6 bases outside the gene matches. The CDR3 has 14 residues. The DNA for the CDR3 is TGTGCCAGTAGTATAGACCGACAGGGAGGCGGCTACACCTTC. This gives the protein CASSIDRQGGGYTF. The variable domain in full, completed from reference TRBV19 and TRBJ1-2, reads DGGITQSPKYLFRKEGQNVTLSCEQNLNHDAMYWYRQDPGQGLRLIYYSQIVNDFQKGDIAEGYSVSREKKESFPLTVTSAQKNPTAFYLCASSIDRQGGGYTFGSGTRLTVV.

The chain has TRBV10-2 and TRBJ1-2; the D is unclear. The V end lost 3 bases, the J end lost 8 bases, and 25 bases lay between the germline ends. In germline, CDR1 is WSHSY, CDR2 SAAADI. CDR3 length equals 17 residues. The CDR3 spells CASSDGSEGFTRRGYTF. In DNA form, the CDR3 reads TGCGCCAGCAGTGACGGGTCCGAGGGATTTACTCGTCGGGGCTACACCTTC.

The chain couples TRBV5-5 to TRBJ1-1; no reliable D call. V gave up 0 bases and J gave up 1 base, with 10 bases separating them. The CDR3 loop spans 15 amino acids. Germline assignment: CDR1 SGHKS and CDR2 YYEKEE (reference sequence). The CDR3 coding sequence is TGTGCCAGCAGCTTGGGTTTGGGAGGGAACACTGAAGCTTTCTTT. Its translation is CASSLGLGGNTEAFF. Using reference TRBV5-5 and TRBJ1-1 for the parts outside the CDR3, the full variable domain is DAGVTQSPTHLIKTRGQQVTLRCSPISGHKSVSWYQQVLGQGPQFIFQYYEKEERGRGNFPDRFSARQFPNYSSELNVNALLLGDSALYLCASSLGLGGNTEAFFGQGTRLTVV.

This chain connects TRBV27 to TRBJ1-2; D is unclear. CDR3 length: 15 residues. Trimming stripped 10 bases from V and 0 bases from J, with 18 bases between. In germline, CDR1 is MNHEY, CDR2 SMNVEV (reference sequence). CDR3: CATRLRTAANYGYTF. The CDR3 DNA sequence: TGTGCCACCCGACTGCGCACAGCCGCTAACTATGGCTACACCTTC.

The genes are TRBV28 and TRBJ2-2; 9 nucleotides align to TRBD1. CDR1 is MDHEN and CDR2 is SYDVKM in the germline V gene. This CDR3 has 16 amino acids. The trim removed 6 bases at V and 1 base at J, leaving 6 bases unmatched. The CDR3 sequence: CASRTTGGLNTGELFF. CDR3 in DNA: TGTGCCAGCAGGACGACAGGGGGATTGAACACCGGGGAGCTGTTTTTT.

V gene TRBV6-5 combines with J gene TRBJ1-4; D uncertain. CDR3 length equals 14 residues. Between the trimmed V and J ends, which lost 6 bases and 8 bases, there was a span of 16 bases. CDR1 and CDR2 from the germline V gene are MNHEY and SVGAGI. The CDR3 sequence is CASSQPSELEKLFF. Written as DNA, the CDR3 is TGTGCCAGCAGCCAGCCCTCGGAGCTCGAAAAACTGTTTTTT.

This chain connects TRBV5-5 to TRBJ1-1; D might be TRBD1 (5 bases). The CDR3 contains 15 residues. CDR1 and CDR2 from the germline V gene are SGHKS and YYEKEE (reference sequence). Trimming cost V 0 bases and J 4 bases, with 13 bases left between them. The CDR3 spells CASSLEGLVRTEAFF. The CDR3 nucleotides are TGTGCCAGCAGCTTGGAGGGGCTTGTACGCACTGAAGCTTTCTTT.

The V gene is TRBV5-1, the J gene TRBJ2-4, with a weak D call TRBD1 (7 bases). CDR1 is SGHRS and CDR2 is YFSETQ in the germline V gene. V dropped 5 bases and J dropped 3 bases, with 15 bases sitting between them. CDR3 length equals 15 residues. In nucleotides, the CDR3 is TGCGCCAGCAGGGGTACAGGGGAGGACAAAAACATTCAGTACTTC. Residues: CASRGTGEDKNIQYF.

The CDR3 DNA sequence: TGCGCCAGCAGCTGGAACACAGATACGCAGTATTTT. This translates into CASSWNTDTQYF. The chain recombines TRBV5-1 with TRBJ2-3, with no clear D. Germline-derived CDR1 and CDR2 are SGHRS and YFSETQ. Trimming took 3 bases from V and 2 from J, leaving 4 bases between them. The CDR3 has 12 amino acids.

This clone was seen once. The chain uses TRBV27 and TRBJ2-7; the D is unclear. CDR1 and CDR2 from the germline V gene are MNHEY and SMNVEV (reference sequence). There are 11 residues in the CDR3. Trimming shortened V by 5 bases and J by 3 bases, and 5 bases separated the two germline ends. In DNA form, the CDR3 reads TGTGCCAGCAGTGACTTCTACGAGCAGTACTTC. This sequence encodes CASSDFYEQYF.